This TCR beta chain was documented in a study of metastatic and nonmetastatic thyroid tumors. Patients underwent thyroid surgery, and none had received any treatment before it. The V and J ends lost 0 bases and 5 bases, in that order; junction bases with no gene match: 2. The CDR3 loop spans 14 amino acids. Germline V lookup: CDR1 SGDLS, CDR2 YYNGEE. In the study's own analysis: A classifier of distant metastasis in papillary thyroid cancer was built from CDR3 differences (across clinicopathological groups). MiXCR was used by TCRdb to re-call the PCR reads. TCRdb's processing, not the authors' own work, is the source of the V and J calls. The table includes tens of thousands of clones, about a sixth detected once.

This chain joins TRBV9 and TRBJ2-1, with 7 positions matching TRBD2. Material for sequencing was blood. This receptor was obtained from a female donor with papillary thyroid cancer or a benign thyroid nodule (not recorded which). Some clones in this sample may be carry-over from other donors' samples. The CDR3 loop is CASSVGGTNNEQFF. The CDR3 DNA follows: TGTGCCAGCAGCGTAGGAGGGACTAACAATGAGCAGTTCTTC. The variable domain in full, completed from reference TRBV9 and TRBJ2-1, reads DSGVTQTPKHLITATGQRVTLRCSPRSGDLSVYWYQQSLDQGLQFLIQYYNGEERAKGNILERFSAQQFPDLHSELNLSSLELGDSALYFCASSVGGTNNEQFFGPGTRLTVL.